This TCR beta chain is from a study of T cell responses to AZD1222 COVID-19 vaccine (dated by TCRdb to the early 2020s). Turning to the overall study: AZD1222 recipients whose second dose came at about 4 weeks and those whose second dose came at about 12 weeks were combined into one group, since spike-specific TCR depth and breadth did not differ between the two schedules. TCR sequencing covered over 230 trial participants: approximately 200 given two doses of AZD1222 and approximately 26 given two doses of MenACWY control vaccine. Enrollment into the trials was organized by age into subgroups of 18-55, 56-69 and 70-plus years, and those subgroups contained roughly 150, 30 and 60 TCR-sequenced participants, respectively. Study-level results and caveats: Because no day 14 peak-response samples were available, repertoires were characterized only after the peak T cell response. A significant rise in spike-specific TCR breadth and depth was observed after two AZD1222 doses relative to day 0 and relative to MenACWY recipients. Reportedly, almost half of the unique spike-specific TCRs recognized epitopes lying outside the regions that are mutated in the B.1.351 and B.1.1.7 variants. Only a handful of AZD1222 recipients were SARS-CoV-2 seropositive at baseline, limiting conclusions about previously exposed vaccinees. The vaccine-associated CD4 TCRs covered the entire spike protein, and the dominant responses fell in regions 160-218 and 743-854. Participants were mostly white British, with more females than males. The authors suggested clonal diversity may have been underestimated. The 56-69-year group was small, and its depth increase did not reach significance, likely because of low power.

This clone was seen once. Its antigen specificity is not known. Base qualities are not at hand, and no much larger clone is one base apart. Including cysteine and phenylalanine, the CDR3 has 12 amino acids. Only CDR3 DNA remains: 36 bases, in frame from the first base. CDR1 MNHEY and CDR2 SMNVEV are derived from the germline V gene (reference sequence). Trimming removed 5 bases from V and 4 bases from J; the gene matches leave 0 bases unexplained. The CDR3 regions of human TCRbeta chains were subjected to immunosequencing. On the authors' methods: TCRs in the repertoires were compared against a reference library of SARS-CoV-2-specific TCRs that had been generated with the MIRA antigen-specificity platform. Breadth meant the fraction of unique TCRs that were SARS-CoV-2-associated, whereas depth meant the fraction of total T cells that were SARS-CoV-2-associated. Using the MIRA data, every spike-specific TCR was mapped to the spike region that the TCR reacted to and assigned to either a CD4 or a CD8 class. Log10-transformed breadth and depth values were compared by one-way ANOVA with Sidak's multiple comparisons tests. TCRdb carries this immuneACCESS record with in-frame sequences only. Its versions omit some clonotypes, under half of them owing to an unresolved V gene in the studies checked, with the rest unexplained. For V, J and clone size, that table is used; D and trimming come from the DNA. Present in this sample are tens of thousands of clones, roughly 91% of which were seen just once. The ten largest clones capture roughly 20% of the sample.

In light of the paper, this sample's time point label describes: baseline before first vaccination. Samples from vaccinated people were obtained from the UK trials COV001 and COV002, which included a single-blind randomized controlled phase 2/3 trial of AZD1222 (ChAdOx1 nCoV-19) in healthy adults. Trial participant PBMC samples were collected at day 0 and day 28 after the second dose for TCRbeta chain sequencing. Recombination connected TRBV27 to TRBJ1-1; TRBD1 fits 8 bases in the junction. The specimen comprised peripheral blood, sampled on day 0 of AZD1222 vaccination. This TCR was recovered from an adult in good health. The CDR3 region has the sequence CASSTGGTEAFF. DNA sequence: TGTGCCAGCAGTACAGGGGGCACTGAAGCTTTCTTT.